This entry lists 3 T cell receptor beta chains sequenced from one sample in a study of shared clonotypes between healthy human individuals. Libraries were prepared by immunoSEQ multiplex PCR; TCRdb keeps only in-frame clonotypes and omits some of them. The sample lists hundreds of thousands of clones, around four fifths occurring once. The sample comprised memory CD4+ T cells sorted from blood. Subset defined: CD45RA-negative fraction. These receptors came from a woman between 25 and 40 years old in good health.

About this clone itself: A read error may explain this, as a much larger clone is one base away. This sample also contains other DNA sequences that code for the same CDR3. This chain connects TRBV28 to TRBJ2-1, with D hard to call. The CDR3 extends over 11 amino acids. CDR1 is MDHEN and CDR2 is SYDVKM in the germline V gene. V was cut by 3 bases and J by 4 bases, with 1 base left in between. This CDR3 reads CASSFYNEQFF. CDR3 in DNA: TGTGCCAGCAGTTTTTACAATGAGCAGTTCTTC.

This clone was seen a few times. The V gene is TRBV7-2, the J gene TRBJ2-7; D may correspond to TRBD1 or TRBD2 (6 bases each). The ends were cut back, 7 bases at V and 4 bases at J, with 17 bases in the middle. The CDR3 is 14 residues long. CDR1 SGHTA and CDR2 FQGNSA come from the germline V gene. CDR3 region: CASTSSGASYEQYF. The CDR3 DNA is TGTGCCAGCACCTCTTCGGGGGCGTCGTACGAGCAGTACTTC.

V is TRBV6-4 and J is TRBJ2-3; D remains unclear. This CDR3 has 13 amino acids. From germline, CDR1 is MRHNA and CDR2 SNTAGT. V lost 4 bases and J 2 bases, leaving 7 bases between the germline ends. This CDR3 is CASSAVLTDTQYF. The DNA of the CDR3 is TGTGCCAGCAGTGCTGTCCTCACAGATACGCAGTATTTT.